This TCR beta chain comes out of a study of T cell responses to AZD1222 COVID-19 vaccine. The germline V gene has CDR1 LNHDA and CDR2 SQIVND (reference sequence). The V end lost 6 bases, the J end lost 5 bases, and 29 bases lay between the germline ends. The CDR3 covers 18 residues. The table came from immunoSEQ multiplex PCR; TCRdb's copy has only in-frame clones and leaves some out. The data hold 170,000 or so clones, with 80% to 90% observed a single time. This chain joins TRBV19 and TRBJ2-7; D may be TRBD1 or TRBD2 (5 bases each). This clonotype was sampled from an adult who received the AZD1222 COVID-19 vaccine. The sequences come from peripheral blood, collected 28 days after the second AZD1222 dose. Here the CDR3 DNA reads TGTGCCAGTAGCCCTACCGGGACGATTGTAAGTGCTGCGGACGAGCAGTACTTC. Translation gives CASSPTGTIVSAADEQYF.